This record covers a single T cell receptor (beta chain). This entry comes from a study of shared clonotypes between healthy human individuals. Across the whole study: The study enrolled a couple of women and three men aged 18 to 49.

The V and J ends lost 2 bases and 4 bases, in that order; junction bases with no gene match: 4. This CDR3 has 16 residues. The V gene's germline CDR1 is SGHDT and CDR2 YYEEEE. Each cell subset's genomic DNA was divided evenly among several immunoSEQ plates. Replicate PCRs for sorted subsets used roughly 200 ng DNA; this equaled 25,000 to 35,000 T cell genomes. Repertoires were generated with immunoSEQ multiplex PCR, while TCRdb's copy carries only in-frame clones and drops some. The sample shows millions of clones, about 95% of them seen only once. CD8 cells classed as naive were CD45RO-negative and positively selected for CCR7, excluding terminally differentiated effector memory CD45RA+ cells.

What was sequenced was naive CD8+ T cells sorted from blood. The sequence came from a man aged 18 to 30 in good health. The chain employs TRBV5-6 and TRBJ2-2, with 11 bases lining up with TRBD1. Here the CDR3 DNA reads TGTGCCAGCAGCTTATCCGGGACAGGGGGCACCGGGGAGCTGTTTTTT. Translation gives CASSLSGTGGTGELFF.